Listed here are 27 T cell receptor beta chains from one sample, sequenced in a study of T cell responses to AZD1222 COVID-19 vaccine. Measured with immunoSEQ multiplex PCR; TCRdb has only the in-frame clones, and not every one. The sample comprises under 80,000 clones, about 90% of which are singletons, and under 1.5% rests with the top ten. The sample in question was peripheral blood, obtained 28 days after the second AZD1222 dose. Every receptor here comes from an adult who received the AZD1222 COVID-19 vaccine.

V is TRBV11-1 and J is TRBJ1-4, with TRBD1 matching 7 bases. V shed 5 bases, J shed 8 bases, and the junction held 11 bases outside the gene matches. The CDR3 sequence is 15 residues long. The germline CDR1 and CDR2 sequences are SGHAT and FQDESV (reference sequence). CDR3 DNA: TGTGCCAGCAGCCGCGGACAGGTGGATGGCGAAAAACTGTTTTTT. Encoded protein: CASSRGQVDGEKLFF. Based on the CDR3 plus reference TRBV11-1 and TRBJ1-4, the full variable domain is EAEVAQSPRYKITEKSQAVAFWCDPISGHATLYWYRQILGQGPELLVQFQDESVVDDSQLPKDRFSAERLKGVDSTLKIQPAELGDSAMYLCASSRGQVDGEKLFFGSGTQLSVL.

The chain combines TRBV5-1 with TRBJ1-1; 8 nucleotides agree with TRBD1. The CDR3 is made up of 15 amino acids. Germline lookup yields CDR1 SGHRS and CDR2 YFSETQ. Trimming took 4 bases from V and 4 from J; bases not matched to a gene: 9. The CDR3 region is CASSAETGAGTEAFF. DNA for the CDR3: TGCGCCAGCAGCGCAGAGACAGGGGCAGGCACTGAAGCTTTCTTT.

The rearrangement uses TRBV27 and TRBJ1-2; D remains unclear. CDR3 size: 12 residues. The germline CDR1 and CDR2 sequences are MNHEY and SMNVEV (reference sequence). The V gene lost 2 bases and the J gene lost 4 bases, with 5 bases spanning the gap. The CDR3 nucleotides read TGTGCCAGCAGTTTACCAGGCTATGGCTACACCTTC. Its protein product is CASSLPGYGYTF.

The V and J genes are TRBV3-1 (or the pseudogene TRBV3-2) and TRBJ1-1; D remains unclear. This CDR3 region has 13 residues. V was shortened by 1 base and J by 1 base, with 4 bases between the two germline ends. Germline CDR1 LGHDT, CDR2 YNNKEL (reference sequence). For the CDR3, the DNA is TGTGCCAGCAGCCAAGGGGCGAACACTGAAGCTTTCTTT. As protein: CASSQGANTEAFF.

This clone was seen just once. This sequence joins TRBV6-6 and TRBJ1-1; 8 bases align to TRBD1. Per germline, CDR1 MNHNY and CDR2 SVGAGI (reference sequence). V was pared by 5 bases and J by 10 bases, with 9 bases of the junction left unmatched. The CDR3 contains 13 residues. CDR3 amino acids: CASSRPTGEGAFF. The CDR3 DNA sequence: TGTGCCAGCAGTCGCCCGACAGGGGAGGGAGCTTTCTTT.

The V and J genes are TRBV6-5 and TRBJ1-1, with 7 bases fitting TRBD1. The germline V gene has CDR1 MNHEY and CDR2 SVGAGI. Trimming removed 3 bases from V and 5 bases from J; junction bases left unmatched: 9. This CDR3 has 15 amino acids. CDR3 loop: CASSYSRQGGTEAFF. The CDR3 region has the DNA TGTGCCAGCAGTTATTCCCGACAGGGAGGTACTGAAGCTTTCTTT.

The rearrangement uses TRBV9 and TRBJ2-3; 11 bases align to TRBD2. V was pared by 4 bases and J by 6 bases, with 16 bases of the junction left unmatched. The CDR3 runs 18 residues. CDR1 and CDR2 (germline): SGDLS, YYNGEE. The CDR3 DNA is TGTGCCAGCAGCTTCGGAACGGCTGTGGGACTAGCGGTTGATACGCAGTATTTT. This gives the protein CASSFGTAVGLAVDTQYF.

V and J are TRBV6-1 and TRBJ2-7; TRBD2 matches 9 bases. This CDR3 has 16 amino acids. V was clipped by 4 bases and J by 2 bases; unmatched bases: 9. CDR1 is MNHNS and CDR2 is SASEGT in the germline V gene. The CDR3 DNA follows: TGTGCCAGCAGTGGGCCTTTAGCGGGGGCCGCCTACGAGCAGTACTTC. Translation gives CASSGPLAGAAYEQYF.

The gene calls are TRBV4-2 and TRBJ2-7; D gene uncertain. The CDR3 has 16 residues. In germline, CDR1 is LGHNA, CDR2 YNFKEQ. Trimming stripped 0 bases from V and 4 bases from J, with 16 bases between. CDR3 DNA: TGTGCCAGCAGCCAAGATTTGCGCCACCTTTCTTACGAGCAGTACTTC. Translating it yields CASSQDLRHLSYEQYF.

The CDR3 nucleotides are TGTGCCAGCAGTGACGACAGGGTGAACACTGAAGCTTTCTTT. Its protein product is CASSDDRVNTEAFF. The gene calls are TRBV3-1 (or the pseudogene TRBV3-2) and TRBJ1-1; the match to TRBD1 covers 7 bases. There are 14 residues in the CDR3. J lost 0 bases, V lost 6 bases, and 4 bases had no gene match. The V gene's germline CDR1 is LGHDT and CDR2 YNNKEL (reference sequence).

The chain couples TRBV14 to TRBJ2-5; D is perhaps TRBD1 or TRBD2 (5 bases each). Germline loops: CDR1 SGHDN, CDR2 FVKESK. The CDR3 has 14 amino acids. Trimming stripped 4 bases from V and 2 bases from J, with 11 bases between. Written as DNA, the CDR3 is TGTGCCAGCAGCCGAGGGGTCTTACAAGAGACCCAGTACTTC. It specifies CASSRGVLQETQYF.

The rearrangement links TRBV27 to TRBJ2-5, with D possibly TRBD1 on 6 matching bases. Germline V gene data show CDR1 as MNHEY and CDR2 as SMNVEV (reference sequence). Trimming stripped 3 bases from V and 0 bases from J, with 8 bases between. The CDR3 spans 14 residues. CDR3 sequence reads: CASSLYRDQETQYF. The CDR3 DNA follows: TGTGCCAGCAGTTTGTACAGGGACCAAGAGACCCAGTACTTC.

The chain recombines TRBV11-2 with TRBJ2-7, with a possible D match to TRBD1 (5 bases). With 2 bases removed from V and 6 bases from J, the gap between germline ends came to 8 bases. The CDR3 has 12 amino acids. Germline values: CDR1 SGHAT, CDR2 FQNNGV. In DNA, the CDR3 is TGTGCCAGCAGCTTATGGACATCCGAGCAGTACTTC. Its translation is CASSLWTSEQYF. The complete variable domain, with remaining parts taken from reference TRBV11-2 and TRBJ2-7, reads EAGVAQSPRYKIIEKRQSVAFWCNPISGHATLYWYQQILGQGPKLLIQFQNNGVVDDSQLPKDRFSAERLKGVDSTLKIQPAKLEDSAVYLCASSLWTSEQYFGPGTRLTVT.

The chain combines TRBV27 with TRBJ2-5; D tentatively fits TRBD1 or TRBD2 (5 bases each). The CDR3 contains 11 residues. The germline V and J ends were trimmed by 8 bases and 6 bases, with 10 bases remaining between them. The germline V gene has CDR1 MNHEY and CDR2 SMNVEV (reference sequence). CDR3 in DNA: TGTGCCAGCCGGGACGTAAAGACCCAGTACTTC. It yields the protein CASRDVKTQYF.

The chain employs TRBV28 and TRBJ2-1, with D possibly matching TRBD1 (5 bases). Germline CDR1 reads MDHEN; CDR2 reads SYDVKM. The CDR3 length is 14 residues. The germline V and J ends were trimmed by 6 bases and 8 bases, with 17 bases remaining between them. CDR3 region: CASRTGPQGDEQFF. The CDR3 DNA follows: TGTGCCAGCAGAACCGGGCCCCAGGGCGATGAGCAGTTCTTC.

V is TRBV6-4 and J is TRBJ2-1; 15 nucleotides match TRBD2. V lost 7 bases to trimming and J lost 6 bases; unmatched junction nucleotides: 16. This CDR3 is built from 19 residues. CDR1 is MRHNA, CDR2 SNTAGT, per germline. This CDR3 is CASTPVPGLAGGPGNEQFF. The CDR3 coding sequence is TGTGCCAGCACCCCTGTACCAGGACTAGCGGGAGGGCCTGGCAATGAGCAGTTCTTC.

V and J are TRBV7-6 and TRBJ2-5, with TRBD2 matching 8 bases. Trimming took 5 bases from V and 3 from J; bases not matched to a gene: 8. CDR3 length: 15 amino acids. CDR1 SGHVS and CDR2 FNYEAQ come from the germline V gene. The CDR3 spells CASSHTSGAKETQYF. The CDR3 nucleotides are TGTGCCAGCAGCCATACTAGCGGAGCGAAAGAGACCCAGTACTTC.

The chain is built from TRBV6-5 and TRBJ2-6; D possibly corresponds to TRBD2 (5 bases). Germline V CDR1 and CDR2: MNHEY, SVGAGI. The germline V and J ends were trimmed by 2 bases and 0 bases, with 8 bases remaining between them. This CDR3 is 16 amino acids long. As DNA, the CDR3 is TGTGCCAGCAGTTACGAGGGAAGCTCTGGGGCCAACGTCCTGACTTTC. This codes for CASSYEGSSGANVLTF.

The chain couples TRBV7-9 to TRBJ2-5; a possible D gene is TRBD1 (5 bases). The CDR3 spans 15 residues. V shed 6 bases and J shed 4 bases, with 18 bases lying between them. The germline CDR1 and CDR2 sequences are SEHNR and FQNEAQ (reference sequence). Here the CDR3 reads CASSPKIRVGETQYF. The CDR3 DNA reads TGTGCCAGCAGTCCGAAGATCAGGGTGGGAGAGACCCAGTACTTC.

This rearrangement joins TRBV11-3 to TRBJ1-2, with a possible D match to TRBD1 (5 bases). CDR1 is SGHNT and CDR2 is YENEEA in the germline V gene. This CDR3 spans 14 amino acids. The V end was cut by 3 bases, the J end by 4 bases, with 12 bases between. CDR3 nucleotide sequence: TGTGCCAGCAGCTTGTACAGGTCTGGCTATGGCTACACCTTC. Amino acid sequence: CASSLYRSGYGYTF.

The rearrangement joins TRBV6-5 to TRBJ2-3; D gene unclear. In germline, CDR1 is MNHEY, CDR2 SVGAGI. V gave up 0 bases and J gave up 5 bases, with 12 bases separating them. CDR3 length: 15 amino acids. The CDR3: CASSYSRDGVDTQYF. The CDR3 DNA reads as TGTGCCAGCAGTTACTCCCGCGACGGCGTAGATACGCAGTATTTT.

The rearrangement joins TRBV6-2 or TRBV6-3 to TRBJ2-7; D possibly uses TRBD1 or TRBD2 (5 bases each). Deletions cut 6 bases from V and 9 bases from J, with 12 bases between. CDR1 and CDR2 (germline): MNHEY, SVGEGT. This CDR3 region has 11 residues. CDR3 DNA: TGTGCCAGCAGCCGGGACCTGGTGCAGTACTTC. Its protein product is CASSRDLVQYF.

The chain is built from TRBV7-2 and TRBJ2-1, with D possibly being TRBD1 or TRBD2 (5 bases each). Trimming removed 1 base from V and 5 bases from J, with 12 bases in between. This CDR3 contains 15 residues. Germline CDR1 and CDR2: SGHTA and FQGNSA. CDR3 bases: TGTGCCAGCAGCTTAGGCCACGGGACCCACAATGAGCAGTTCTTC. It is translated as CASSLGHGTHNEQFF.

CDR3 sequence: CASSRVADSASGNTIYF. Here the CDR3 DNA reads TGTGCCAGCAGCCGGGTGGCAGACTCGGCCTCTGGAAACACCATATATTTT. The chain is built from TRBV4-2 and TRBJ1-3; no clear D gene. Germline loops: CDR1 LGHNA, CDR2 YNFKEQ. Trimming cost V 4 bases and J 0 bases, with 16 bases left between them. The CDR3 spans 17 residues.

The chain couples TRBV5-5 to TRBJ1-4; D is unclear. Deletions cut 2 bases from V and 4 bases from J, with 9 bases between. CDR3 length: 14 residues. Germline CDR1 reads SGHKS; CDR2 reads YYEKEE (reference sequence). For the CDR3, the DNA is TGTGCCAGCAGCTTCTCGGGGTTTAATGAAAAACTGTTTTTT. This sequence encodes CASSFSGFNEKLFF.

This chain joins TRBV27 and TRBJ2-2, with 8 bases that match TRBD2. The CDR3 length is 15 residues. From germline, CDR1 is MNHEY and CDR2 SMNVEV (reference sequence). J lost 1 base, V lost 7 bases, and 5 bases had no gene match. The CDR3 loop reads CASKNSGMNTGELFF. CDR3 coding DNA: TGTGCCAGCAAGAATAGCGGGATGAACACCGGGGAGCTGTTTTTT.

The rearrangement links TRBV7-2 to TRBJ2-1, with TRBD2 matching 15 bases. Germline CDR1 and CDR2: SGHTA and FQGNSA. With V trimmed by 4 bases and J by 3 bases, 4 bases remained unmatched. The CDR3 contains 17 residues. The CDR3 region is CASSSRTSGRVYNEQFF. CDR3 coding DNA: TGTGCCAGCAGCTCACGGACTAGCGGGAGGGTCTACAATGAGCAGTTCTTC.